What follows are 29 T cell receptor beta chains derived from one specimen sequenced in a study of T cells expressing NK-cell markers. TCRdb processed the 5' RACE reads again and assigns one entry to each CDR3 protein, with no DNA. The data include about 190,000 distinct CDR3 sequences; the top ten clones carry 20% to 25%. Material for sequencing was blood T cells: a sorted CD56 or NKG2C T cell subset, CD4+ or CD8+ T cells, or bulk PBMC T cells (not recorded which). Source of these receptors: a man aged 18-69 years in good health.

The rearrangement joins TRBV12-3 or TRBV12-4 to TRBJ1-5; the TCRdb call, TRBD1, lacks DNA for checking. The CDR3 has 17 residues. CDR3: CASSFKSAGAYGQPQHF.

The V call is TRBV7-8, the J call TRBJ2-7; the D call from TCRdb, TRBD1, cannot be confirmed without DNA. Germline CDR1 and CDR2: SGHVS and FQNEAQ. This CDR3 region has 15 residues. CDR3 protein: CASSLVGTGVREQYF.

The chain couples TRBV4-2 to TRBJ2-7; the D call from TCRdb, TRBD2, cannot be confirmed without DNA. Germline V gene sequence: CDR1 LGHNA, CDR2 YNFKEQ. The CDR3 is 15 amino acids. CDR3 protein: CASSQSTGLAGEKYF.

V gene TRBV28 combines with J gene TRBJ1-5; TCRdb selects TRBD1, and the lack of DNA leaves this call unchecked. CDR1 is MDHEN, CDR2 SYDVKM, per germline. This CDR3 has 15 amino acids. The CDR3 reads CACDRDTYSNQPQHF.

The V and J genes are TRBV11-2 and TRBJ2-2; with no DNA, the TCRdb D assignment of TRBD1 cannot be verified. The V gene's germline CDR1 is SGHAT and CDR2 FQNNGV. CDR3 size: 15 residues. This CDR3 reads CASSQGQGSAGELFF.

The rearrangement joins TRBV30 to TRBJ1-5; lacking DNA, the TRBD1 call made by TCRdb goes unchecked. This CDR3 contains 14 residues. Germline V gene data show CDR1 as GTSNPN and CDR2 as SVGIG (reference sequence). CDR3 loop: CAWSSGGVGQPQHF.

J is TRBJ1-2 and V is TRBV14. The CDR3 has 14 amino acids. Germline assignment: CDR1 SGHDN and CDR2 FVKESK. The CDR3 sequence: CASSQGRALDGYTF.

The chain uses TRBV27 and TRBJ2-5; the TCRdb call, TRBD2, lacks DNA for checking. From germline, CDR1 is MNHEY and CDR2 SMNVEV (reference sequence). The CDR3 is made up of 13 amino acids. Here the CDR3 reads CASGIVGGETQYF.

This sequence joins TRBV3-1 and TRBJ2-2; TCRdb names TRBD1, which stays unverified in the absence of DNA. There are 16 residues in the CDR3. CDR1 and CDR2 from the germline V gene are LGHDT and YNNKEL (reference sequence). CDR3 region: CASSQSITGRTGELFF.

J is TRBJ1-4 and V is TRBV14; TCRdb returns TRBD1, unconfirmable since there is no DNA. CDR3 length equals 16 residues. Germline V gene data show CDR1 as SGHDN and CDR2 as FVKESK. CDR3 loop: CASSQDRAGGITDPYF.

The chain employs TRBV28 and TRBJ1-5. Per the germline V gene, CDR1 is MDHEN and CDR2 is SYDVKM. This CDR3 is 15 amino acids long. Here the CDR3 reads CASHYSMGSNQPQHF.

The gene calls are TRBV10-3 and TRBJ2-1; TCRdb selects TRBD2, and the lack of DNA leaves this call unchecked. This CDR3 spans 11 amino acids. The germline CDR1 and CDR2 sequences are ENHRY and SYGVKD. CDR3 region: CAIGGVPEQFF.

The chain couples TRBV15 to TRBJ1-2; without DNA, the TCRdb call of TRBD1 cannot be checked. Germline V lookup: CDR1 LNHNV, CDR2 YYDKDF (reference sequence). This CDR3 comprises 15 residues. CDR3 sequence reads: CATSREYTGPNGYTF.

CDR3 sequence reads: CASSEALFYEQYF. The chain has TRBV6-1 and TRBJ2-7. The CDR3 has 13 residues. Germline values: CDR1 MNHNS, CDR2 SASEGT.

This sequence joins TRBV12-3 or TRBV12-4 and TRBJ2-1; as DNA is missing, the TRBD2 call by TCRdb cannot be tested. There are 16 residues in the CDR3. CDR3 sequence: CARYTELAGTYNEQFF.

The genes are TRBV2 and TRBJ2-6; absent DNA, TCRdb's TRBD1 call cannot be checked. Germline V lookup: CDR1 SNHLY, CDR2 FYNNEI. CDR3 length equals 17 residues. The CDR3 sequence: CANNLWTGDTGANVLTF.

This chain joins TRBV5-1 and TRBJ2-1. Per the germline V gene, CDR1 is SGHRS and CDR2 is YFSETQ. This CDR3 has 18 amino acids. This CDR3 reads CASSPQDGNWYLYNEQFF.

V usage is TRBV6-1 and J usage is TRBJ1-2; TCRdb designates TRBD1, a call that cannot be tested without DNA. The CDR3 sequence is 14 residues long. Germline V CDR1 and CDR2: MNHNS, SASEGT. Here the CDR3 reads CASSLRQGNYGYTF.

The chain links TRBV7-9 to TRBJ2-3; lacking DNA, the TRBD1 call made by TCRdb goes unchecked. Germline V gives CDR1 SEHNR, CDR2 FQNEAQ (reference sequence). This CDR3 has 15 residues. The CDR3 loop is CASSLRQHSTDTQYF.

The chain has TRBV13 and TRBJ2-7; TCRdb reports TRBD1, a call that lacks DNA to check it against. The CDR3 spans 15 residues. CDR1 is PRHDT, CDR2 FYEKMQ, per germline (reference sequence). The CDR3 loop is CASSLEGKGSYEQYF.

J is TRBJ2-2 and V is TRBV6-1. Per the germline V gene, CDR1 is MNHNS and CDR2 is SASEGT. CDR3 size: 16 residues. This CDR3 reads CASSEEYSANTGELFF.

V is TRBV20-1 and J is TRBJ2-7; TCRdb's assignment of TRBD1 cannot be checked, as there is no DNA. The CDR3 length is 15 residues. CDR1 DFQATT and CDR2 SNEGSKA come from the germline V gene (reference sequence). CDR3 sequence reads: CSAHVGGDSSYEQYF.

J is TRBJ2-1 and V is TRBV27; TCRdb proposes TRBD2, but this gene call is untestable without DNA. The CDR3 loop spans 13 amino acids. CDR1 and CDR2 from the germline V gene are MNHEY and SMNVEV (reference sequence). The CDR3 sequence is CASKGGGAREQFF.

This rearrangement joins TRBV7-2 to TRBJ2-1; TCRdb's assignment of TRBD1 cannot be checked, as there is no DNA. CDR3 length equals 14 residues. Germline CDR1 is SGHTA and CDR2 is FQGNSA. The CDR3 is CASSPRTFYNEQFF.

This sequence joins TRBV18 and TRBJ2-5. CDR1 is KGHSH, CDR2 LQKENI, per germline. The CDR3 is made up of 13 amino acids. CDR3 sequence: CASSLVRQETQYF.

The rearrangement uses TRBV4-1 and TRBJ2-3; TCRdb lists TRBD1, though no DNA is available to test this call. The CDR3 is 16 amino acids. The V gene's germline CDR1 is MGHRA and CDR2 YSYEKL. The CDR3: CASSQVFAGGTDTQYF.

This rearrangement joins TRBV6-2 or TRBV6-3 to TRBJ2-3; the TCRdb call, TRBD1, lacks DNA for checking. The CDR3 runs 16 residues. Germline loops: CDR1 MNHEY, CDR2 SVGEGT. The CDR3 reads CASSRTGTGIHATQYF.

V is TRBV6-5 and J is TRBJ1-5; absent DNA, TCRdb's TRBD1 call cannot be checked. The CDR3 runs 15 residues. Germline V lookup: CDR1 MNHEY, CDR2 SVGAGI. CDR3: CASSYSGAGYQPQHF.

The V and J genes are TRBV11-1 and TRBJ2-6; TCRdb picks TRBD1, but there is no DNA to check that call. There are 20 residues in the CDR3. From germline, CDR1 is SGHAT and CDR2 FQDESV (reference sequence). The CDR3 region is CASSLAGTGGRDSGANVLTF.